One sample yielded the 28 T cell receptor beta chains listed below, sequenced in a study of blood T cell repertoires in COVID-19. Sequencing was performed with immunoSEQ multiplex PCR; in TCRdb, only in-frame clones are kept and a portion is missing. The top ten hold about 1.7% of the sample, which has approximately 230,000 clones, just over 85% seen once. The sequenced material came from PBMCs or T cells enriched from blood (not recorded which). The source of these receptors is a middle-aged man who had recovered from COVID-19.

V gene TRBV27 combines with J gene TRBJ1-6; D is undetermined. CDR1 is MNHEY, CDR2 SMNVEV, per germline (reference sequence). This CDR3 spans 15 amino acids. With 6 bases removed from V and 5 bases from J, the gap between germline ends came to 14 bases. This CDR3 is CASSPNLPNNSPLHF. CDR3 DNA: TGTGCCAGCAGCCCCAACCTACCAAATAATTCACCCCTCCACTTT.

The V gene is TRBV28, the J gene TRBJ1-5; 10 bases map to TRBD1. This CDR3 has 14 amino acids. Per germline, CDR1 MDHEN and CDR2 SYDVKM. J was trimmed by 4 bases and V by 4 bases; bases with no gene match: 1. The CDR3 sequence is CASSSGQGNQPQHF. DNA for the CDR3: TGTGCCAGCAGTTCGGGACAGGGGAATCAGCCCCAGCATTTT. Supplemented by reference TRBV28 and TRBJ1-5, the full variable domain reads DVKVTQSSRYLVKRTGEKVFLECVQDMDHENMFWYRQDPGLGLRLIYFSYDVKMKEKGDIPEGYSVSREKKERFSLILESASTNQTSMYLCASSSGQGNQPQHFGDGTRLSIL.

The chain uses TRBV18 and TRBJ2-4; D gene uncertain. Trimming shortened V by 3 bases and J by 7 bases, and 10 bases separated the two germline ends. Germline V CDR1 and CDR2: KGHSH, LQKENI. The CDR3 sequence is 13 residues long. The CDR3, as DNA: TGTGCCAGCTCACCCGGAGACCTTAACATTCAGTACTTC. This encodes CASSPGDLNIQYF.

The chain has TRBV5-4 and TRBJ2-3, with D perhaps TRBD2 (5 bases). In germline, CDR1 is SGHNT, CDR2 YYREEE (reference sequence). V lost 3 bases and J 13 bases, leaving 12 bases between the germline ends. CDR3 length equals 11 residues. The CDR3 is CASSSRAGEYF. CDR3 nucleotide sequence: TGTGCCAGCAGCTCCCGGGCCGGGGAGTATTTT.

The V call is TRBV28, the J call TRBJ1-6; TRBD1 matches at 7 bases. CDR3 length: 16 residues. Germline CDR1 reads MDHEN; CDR2 reads SYDVKM. The ends lost 2 bases at V and 11 bases at J; junction bases unmatched: 12. The CDR3 bases are TGTGCCAGCAGTTTAACAACAGGGGTGTTTCGGCCACCCCTCCACTTT. It specifies CASSLTTGVFRPPLHF.

This clone was detected only once. The chain is built from TRBV27 and TRBJ2-7; TRBD1 is a possible D gene (6 bases). V lost 2 bases and J lost 4, with 15 bases in between. Germline V lookup: CDR1 MNHEY, CDR2 SMNVEV (reference sequence). The CDR3 covers 15 residues. In nucleotides, the CDR3 is TGTGCCAGCAGTTTACACAACAGGGCCAGTTACGAGCAGTACTTC. As protein: CASSLHNRASYEQYF.

The V and J genes are TRBV12-3 or TRBV12-4 and TRBJ1-2; D not certain. The V end lost 3 bases, the J end lost 4 bases, and 6 bases lay between the germline ends. This CDR3 is built from 12 residues. In nucleotides, the CDR3 is TGTGCCAGCAGTTTTGTTCGCTATGGCTACACCTTC. Protein product: CASSFVRYGYTF.

The CDR3: CASSQGSGGGYEQYF. The CDR3 DNA is TGTGCCAGCAGCCAAGGTAGCGGGGGTGGATACGAGCAGTACTTC. This chain connects TRBV14 to TRBJ2-7, with 9 bases identical to TRBD2. The CDR3 length is 15 residues. V was clipped by 1 base and J by 4 bases; unmatched bases: 5. Germline V lookup: CDR1 SGHDN, CDR2 FVKESK.

The chain combines TRBV3-1 (or the pseudogene TRBV3-2) with TRBJ2-7, with 7 bases that match TRBD2. Germline CDR1 and CDR2: LGHDT and YNNKEL (reference sequence). There are 17 residues in the CDR3. Trimming at V came to 2 bases and at J to 0 bases, leaving 10 bases not matched to a gene. CDR3 nucleotide sequence: TGTGCCAGCAGCCAATGGGGGGGACTTTCGAGCTCCTACGAGCAGTACTTC. It is translated as CASSQWGGLSSSYEQYF.

The CDR3 loop is CASSLVGSSNQPQHF. For the CDR3, the DNA is TGTGCCAGCAGCTTAGTGGGCAGTAGCAATCAGCCCCAGCATTTT. The chain joins TRBV7-2 to TRBJ1-5; D not resolved. Per the germline V gene, CDR1 is SGHTA and CDR2 is FQGNSA. Trimming took off 1 base at V and 0 bases at J, with 7 bases between the two ends. The CDR3 runs 15 residues.

The chain links TRBV10-3 to TRBJ2-2, with TRBD2 matching 11 bases. Trimming cost V 5 bases and J 4 bases; bases outside gene matches: 6. The CDR3 is 16 amino acids. Germline values: CDR1 ENHRY, CDR2 SYGVKD. The CDR3 sequence: CAISSRLAGFTGELFF. Here the CDR3 DNA reads TGTGCCATCAGTAGCCGACTAGCGGGGTTCACCGGGGAGCTGTTTTTT.

The genes are TRBV5-5 and TRBJ1-1; D is possibly TRBD1 (5 bases). Germline loops: CDR1 SGHKS, CDR2 YYEKEE (reference sequence). Trimming cost V 1 base and J 1 base, with 5 bases left between them. This CDR3 spans 13 amino acids. The CDR3 loop is CASSLTGNTEAFF. CDR3 coding DNA: TGTGCCAGCAGCTTGACAGGGAACACTGAAGCTTTCTTT.

V gene TRBV27 combines with J gene TRBJ1-2; 9 bases are shared with TRBD1. Trimming at V came to 4 bases and at J to 8 bases, leaving 23 bases not matched to a gene. The germline V gene encodes CDR1 MNHEY and CDR2 SMNVEV (reference sequence). The CDR3 is 19 residues long. CDR3 loop: CASSSRTDRGPSWSRGYTF. The CDR3 DNA follows: TGTGCCAGCAGTTCTAGAACGGACAGGGGCCCCTCTTGGTCGAGGGGCTACACCTTC.

This clone was counted a single time. The chain links TRBV19 to TRBJ1-3; D remains unclear. The CDR3 consists of 16 residues. CDR1 LNHDA and CDR2 SQIVND come from the germline V gene (reference sequence). Between the trimmed V and J ends, which lost 0 bases and 0 bases, there was a span of 9 bases. In DNA, the CDR3 is TGTGCCAGTAGTATAGAGGCGCGGAGCTCTGGAAACACCATATATTTT. Protein: CASSIEARSSGNTIYF.

The V and J genes are TRBV7-3 and TRBJ2-6; 7 positions agree with TRBD1. V shed 4 bases, J shed 2 bases, and the junction held 2 bases outside the gene matches. The CDR3 contains 15 residues. Germline loops: CDR1 SGHTA, CDR2 FQGTGA. The CDR3 loop is CASSSQGAGANVLTF. As DNA, the CDR3 is TGTGCCAGCAGCTCCCAGGGGGCTGGGGCCAACGTCCTGACTTTC.

The J gene is TRBJ1-3, the V gene TRBV4-3; D unresolved. This CDR3 is built from 13 residues. V was trimmed by 1 base and J by 8 bases, leaving 9 bases between them. The germline V gene encodes CDR1 LGHNA and CDR2 YSLEER. This CDR3 reads CASSQGSTDTIYF. The CDR3 DNA reads TGCGCCAGCAGCCAAGGTTCGACTGACACCATATATTTT.

V usage is TRBV15 and J usage is TRBJ2-7; 9 bases agree with TRBD1. The CDR3 has 15 residues. CDR1 is LNHNV, CDR2 YYDKDF, per germline (reference sequence). With 0 bases clipped from V and 4 bases from J, the junction kept 4 bases outside the gene matches. The CDR3 reads CATSRDGGQGYEQYF. For the CDR3, the DNA is TGTGCCACCAGCAGAGATGGGGGACAGGGATACGAGCAGTACTTC.

This clone showed up just a few times. This chain joins TRBV15 and TRBJ2-3; 11 bases line up with TRBD2. V lost 1 base and J lost 5; bases outside the gene matches: 5. CDR1 is LNHNV, CDR2 YYDKDF, per germline (reference sequence). The CDR3 runs to 16 residues. CDR3: CATSRVAGGRGDTQYF. DNA of the CDR3: TGTGCCACCAGCAGAGTAGCGGGGGGGCGTGGAGATACGCAGTATTTT.

This sequence joins TRBV18 and TRBJ2-1, with 14 positions matching TRBD2. The germline gives CDR1 KGHSH, CDR2 LQKENI. The CDR3 loop spans 20 amino acids. After removal of 3 bases from V and 5 bases from J, the junction contained 15 bases not matched to a gene. The CDR3 coding sequence is TGTGCCAGCTCACCTCAACCGGGACTAGCGGGAGTGTTTAGCGACAATGAGCAGTTCTTC. The encoded protein is CASSPQPGLAGVFSDNEQFF.

In DNA, the CDR3 is TGCGCCAGCAGTCAACGGACTAGCGGGAGACTCGATGAGCAGTTCTTC. It yields the protein CASSQRTSGRLDEQFF. The rearrangement uses TRBV23-1 and TRBJ2-1, with TRBD2 matching over 13 bases. TRBV23-1 is given ORF status, its function remaining uncertain. J was trimmed by 8 bases and V by 2 bases; bases with no gene match: 6. The CDR3 runs 16 residues.

The gene calls are TRBV7-8 and TRBJ1-2; 9 nucleotides match TRBD1. The germline CDR1 and CDR2 sequences are SGHVS and FQNEAQ. V shed 5 bases, J shed 4 bases, and the junction held 8 bases outside the gene matches. This CDR3 comprises 15 residues. The CDR3 spells CASSRNRGPIYGYTF. In DNA form, the CDR3 reads TGTGCCAGCAGCCGTAACAGGGGGCCTATCTATGGCTACACCTTC. The whole variable domain, remainder taken from reference TRBV7-8 and TRBJ1-2, is GAGVSQSPRYKVAKRGQDVALRCDPISGHVSLFWYQQALGQGPEFLTYFQNEAQLDKSGLPSDRFFAERPEGSVSTLKIQRTQQEDSAVYLCASSRNRGPIYGYTFGSGTRLTVV.

The J gene is TRBJ1-2, the V gene TRBV19; D is ambiguous. V was pared by 0 bases and J by 2 bases, with 10 bases between. Looked up from germline, CDR1 is LNHDA and CDR2 is SQIVND (reference sequence). CDR3 size: 15 residues. The CDR3 DNA sequence: TGTGCCAGTAGTATAGATCGGCACAGCAACTATGGCTACACCTTC. Encoded protein: CASSIDRHSNYGYTF.

This chain uses TRBV5-6 with TRBJ2-1; 9 nucleotides agree with TRBD2. The CDR3 loop spans 19 amino acids. Germline-derived CDR1 and CDR2 are SGHDT and YYEEEE. The trim removed 0 bases at V and 2 bases at J, leaving 12 bases unmatched. CDR3 nucleotide sequence: TGTGCCAGCAGCTTGGTCAGCGGGGGGCTCCTCACCACCTACAATGAGCAGTTCTTC. Amino acids: CASSLVSGGLLTTYNEQFF.

The rearrangement joins TRBV3-1 (or the pseudogene TRBV3-2) to TRBJ1-5; D is undetermined. Germline loops: CDR1 LGHDT, CDR2 YNNKEL (reference sequence). The CDR3 covers 12 residues. V gave up 0 bases and J gave up 9 bases, with 6 bases separating them. This CDR3 reads CASSQDRGPQHF. The CDR3, as DNA: TGTGCCAGCAGCCAAGATCGCGGGCCCCAGCATTTT.

The chain joins TRBV19 to TRBJ1-2; 7 bases map to TRBD1. The J segment lost 3 bases and the V segment lost 7 bases, leaving 11 bases of the junction unmatched. This CDR3 region has 15 residues. CDR1 LNHDA and CDR2 SQIVND come from the germline V gene (reference sequence). Here the CDR3 reads CASNPLRGEHYGYTF. In DNA form, the CDR3 reads TGTGCCAGTAACCCCCTCAGGGGGGAGCACTATGGCTACACCTTC.

The chain combines TRBV28 with TRBJ2-7, with D possibly being TRBD1 (5 bases). V lost 8 bases and J lost 2, with 16 bases in between. Germline CDR1 MDHEN, CDR2 SYDVKM. This CDR3 is 14 amino acids long. CDR3 sequence reads: CASLQGVAPYEQYF. The CDR3 nucleotides are TGTGCCAGCCTACAAGGGGTGGCACCCTACGAGCAGTACTTC. The whole variable domain, filled in from reference TRBV28 and TRBJ2-7, reads DVKVTQSSRYLVKRTGEKVFLECVQDMDHENMFWYRQDPGLGLRLIYFSYDVKMKEKGDIPEGYSVSREKKERFSLILESASTNQTSMYLCASLQGVAPYEQYFGPGTRLTVT.

This chain links TRBV28 with TRBJ1-1; 7 nucleotides match TRBD1. CDR1 MDHEN and CDR2 SYDVKM come from the germline V gene. This CDR3 contains 15 residues. The V segment lost 4 bases and the J segment 0 bases; nucleotides outside the gene matches: 5. The DNA of the CDR3 is TGTGCCAGCAGTTCCCCCGGGACAGTGAACACTGAAGCTTTCTTT. It translates to CASSSPGTVNTEAFF.

The rearrangement joins TRBV28 to TRBJ2-7; 7 positions agree with TRBD1. V shed 6 bases, J shed 0 bases, and the junction held 5 bases outside the gene matches. Germline V gene sequence: CDR1 MDHEN, CDR2 SYDVKM. The CDR3 contains 14 residues. CDR3 region: CASRRQGGSYEQYF. CDR3 DNA sequence: TGTGCCAGCAGACGACAGGGCGGCTCCTACGAGCAGTACTTC.